The 8 T cell receptor beta chains in this list originate from one sample, sequenced in a study of regulatory T cells in long-lasting Graves disease. According to the study, TCR beta libraries were built with iRepertoire HTBI primers and CDR3-region Arm-PCR. TCRdb processed the multiplex PCR reads anew with MiXCR; each CDR3 protein has one entry. The profile shows approximately 540,000 distinct CDR3 sequences, 12% of them singletons. Time point in this sample: newly diagnosed GD, antithyroid drugs for less than 3 months. The TCR library was made from RNA extracted from PBMCs. These same records also appear under a second study, on T cells in Graves' hyperthyroidism and ophthalmopathy.

The source material was peripheral blood mononuclear cells (PBMCs), sampled at new diagnosis, from a patient treated with antithyroid drugs. These receptors were collected from a woman aged 25-40 years with Graves disease.

Ten or more counts support this clonotype. This chain connects TRBV6-2 or TRBV6-3 to TRBJ2-2, with 12 positions matching TRBD2. Losses at the gene ends were 7 bases for V and 3 bases for J; bases not matched to a gene: 9. This CDR3 has 17 residues. CDR1 and CDR2 (germline): MNHEY, SVGEGT. The CDR3 reads CASTFLLAGGDTGELFF. CDR3 bases: TGTGCCAGCACCTTTCTTCTAGCGGGAGGGGACACCGGGGAGCTGTTTTTT.

With respect to this clonotype: This may be a read error: a much more frequent sequence differs by one nucleotide. No conserved phenylalanine or tryptophan ends this CDR3, so it is likely a read error. The chain employs TRBV18 and TRBJ1-6; no clear D gene. Between the trimmed V and J ends, which lost 4 bases and 0 bases, there was a span of 10 bases. The CDR3 contains 16 residues. The germline gives CDR1 KGHSH, CDR2 LQKENI. The chain's CDR3 is CASSLSMSSYNSPLHL. In nucleotides, the CDR3 is TGTGCCAGCTCACTATCGATGAGCTCCTATAATTCACCCCTCCACCTT.

The chain carries TRBV28 and TRBJ2-7; TRBD2 is a possible D gene (6 bases). V shed 2 bases and J shed 8 bases, with 16 bases lying between them. Germline CDR1 and CDR2: MDHEN and SYDVKM. The CDR3 covers 14 residues. CDR3 sequence: CASSLTRELAQQYF. Written as DNA, the CDR3 is TGTGCCAGCAGTTTAACAAGGGAGCTAGCGCAGCAGTACTTC.

This clonotype has a count of ten or more. The chain couples TRBV11-2 to TRBJ1-1, with D maybe TRBD1 (6 bases). The V end was cut by 2 bases, the J end by 0 bases, with 16 bases between. In germline, CDR1 is SGHAT, CDR2 FQNNGV. This CDR3 spans 17 amino acids. CDR3 in amino acids: CASSLLGGGVLNTEAFF. DNA of the CDR3: TGTGCCAGCAGCTTATTAGGGGGTGGGGTGTTGAACACTGAAGCTTTCTTT.

This clonotype was counted at least ten times. This sequence joins TRBV5-1 and TRBJ1-5; D is possibly TRBD1 (6 bases). The ends were cut back, 5 bases at V and 9 bases at J, with 18 bases in the middle. The CDR3 has 14 amino acids. Germline CDR1 reads SGHRS; CDR2 reads YFSETQ. The CDR3 loop is CASRDRFDGGPQHF. In nucleotides, the CDR3 is TGCGCCAGCAGAGACAGGTTCGATGGGGGGCCCCAGCATTTT.

The chain links TRBV24-1 to TRBJ1-2; D unresolved. CDR3 length: 14 residues. The V gene lost 4 bases and the J gene lost 1 base, with 9 bases spanning the gap. Germline assignment: CDR1 KGHDR and CDR2 SFDVKD. CDR3 nucleotide sequence: TGTGCCACCAGTGAGGCCGGGGTTAACTATGGCTACACCTTC. Translation gives CATSEAGVNYGYTF.

The chain couples TRBV7-2 to TRBJ2-2, with TRBD2 matching over 8 bases. Germline loops: CDR1 SGHTA, CDR2 FQGNSA. The CDR3 has 16 amino acids. J was trimmed by 3 bases and V by 3 bases; bases with no gene match: 6. The CDR3 sequence: CASSFYGRVDTGELFF. The CDR3 coding sequence is TGTGCCAGCAGCTTCTACGGGAGGGTAGACACCGGGGAGCTGTTTTTT.

This chain uses TRBV27 with TRBJ2-2; D gene unclear. This CDR3 region has 12 residues. V was shortened by 2 bases and J by 7 bases, with 5 bases between the two germline ends. Germline V lookup: CDR1 MNHEY, CDR2 SMNVEV (reference sequence). The CDR3 DNA reads TGTGCCAGCAGTTTACCGGACGGGGAGCTGTTTTTT. As protein: CASSLPDGELFF.